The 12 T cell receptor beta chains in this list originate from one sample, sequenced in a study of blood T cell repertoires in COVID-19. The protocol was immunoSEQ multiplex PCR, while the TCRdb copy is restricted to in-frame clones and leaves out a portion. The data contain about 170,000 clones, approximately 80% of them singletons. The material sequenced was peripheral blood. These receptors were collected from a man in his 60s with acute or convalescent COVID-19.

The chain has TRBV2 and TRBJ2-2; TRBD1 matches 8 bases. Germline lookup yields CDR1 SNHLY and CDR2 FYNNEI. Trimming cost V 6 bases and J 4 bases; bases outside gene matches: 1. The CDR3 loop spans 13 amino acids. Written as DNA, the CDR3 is TGTGCCAGCAGAGGACAGGGCACCGGGGAGCTGTTTTTT. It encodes CASRGQGTGELFF.

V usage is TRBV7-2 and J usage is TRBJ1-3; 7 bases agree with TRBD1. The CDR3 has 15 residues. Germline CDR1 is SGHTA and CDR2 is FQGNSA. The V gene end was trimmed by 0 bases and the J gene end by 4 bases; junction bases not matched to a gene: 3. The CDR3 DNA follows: TGTGCCAGCAGCTTAGCGACAGGGTACGGAAACACCATATATTTT. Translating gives CASSLATGYGNTIYF. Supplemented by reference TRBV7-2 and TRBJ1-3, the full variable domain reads GAGVSQSPSNKVTEKGKDVELRCDPISGHTALYWYRQSLGQGLEFLIYFQGNSAPDKSGLPSDRFSAERTGGSVSTLTIQRTQQEDSAVYLCASSLATGYGNTIYFGEGSWLTVV.

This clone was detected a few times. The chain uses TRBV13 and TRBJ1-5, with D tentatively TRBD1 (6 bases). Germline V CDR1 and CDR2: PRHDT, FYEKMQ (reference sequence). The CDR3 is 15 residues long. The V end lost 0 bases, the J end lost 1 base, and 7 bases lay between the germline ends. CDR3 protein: CASSLGQGSNQPQHF. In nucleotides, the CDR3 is TGTGCCAGCAGCTTAGGCCAGGGGAGCAATCAGCCCCAGCATTTT.

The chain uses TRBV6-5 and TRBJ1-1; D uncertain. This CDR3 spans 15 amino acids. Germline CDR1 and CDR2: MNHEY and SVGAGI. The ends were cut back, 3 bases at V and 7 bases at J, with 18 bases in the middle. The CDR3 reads CASSYRRDLVGEAFF. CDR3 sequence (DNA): TGTGCCAGCAGTTATCGGCGGGATTTGGTGGGTGAAGCTTTCTTT.

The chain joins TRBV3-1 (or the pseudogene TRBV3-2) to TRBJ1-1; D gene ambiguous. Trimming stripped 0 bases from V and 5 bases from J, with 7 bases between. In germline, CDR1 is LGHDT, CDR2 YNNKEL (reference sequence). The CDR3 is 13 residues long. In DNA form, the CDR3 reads TGTGCCAGCAGCCAAGATACGCGGACTGAAGCTTTCTTT. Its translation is CASSQDTRTEAFF.

The CDR3 region has the DNA TGTGCCAGTAGTATAAAAGTTGCGGGGGGGCGAGGGGAGCAGTTCTTC. Its translation: CASSIKVAGGRGEQFF. The V and J genes are TRBV19 and TRBJ2-1; 9 bases map to TRBD2. Unmatched junction bases numbered 12, after V lost 2 bases and J lost 10 bases. This CDR3 is built from 16 residues. Germline V gene lookup returns CDR1 LNHDA and CDR2 SQIVND (reference sequence).

This chain's CDR3 is CASSLTGTASNQPQHF. In DNA form, the CDR3 reads TGTGCCAGCAGCTTAACCGGGACAGCTAGCAATCAGCCCCAGCATTTT. The genes are TRBV7-9 and TRBJ1-5; TRBD1 matches 7 bases. Germline V lookup: CDR1 SEHNR, CDR2 FQNEAQ (reference sequence). J gave up 0 bases and V 2 bases, and 4 bases lay outside the gene matches. The CDR3 has 16 amino acids.

The CDR3 loop is CASSLEGEETQYF. In DNA form, the CDR3 reads TGTGCCAGCAGCTTGGAAGGAGAAGAGACCCAGTACTTC. This sequence joins TRBV5-6 and TRBJ2-5; D is undetermined. The germline V gene has CDR1 SGHDT and CDR2 YYEEEE. The CDR3 totals 13 residues. Trimming took off 0 bases at V and 3 bases at J, with 6 bases between the two ends.

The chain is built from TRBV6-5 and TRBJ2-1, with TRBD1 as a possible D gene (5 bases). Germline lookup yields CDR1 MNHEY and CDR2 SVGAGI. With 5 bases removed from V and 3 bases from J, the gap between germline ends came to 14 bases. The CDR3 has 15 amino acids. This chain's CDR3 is CASSPQGPFYNEQFF. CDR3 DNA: TGTGCCAGCAGTCCGCAGGGCCCCTTCTACAATGAGCAGTTCTTC.

CDR3: CASSPAYEQYF. CDR3 in DNA: TGTGCCAGCTCACCCGCCTACGAGCAGTACTTC. V and J are TRBV18 and TRBJ2-7; D unresolved. V was trimmed by 3 bases and J by 2 bases, leaving 2 bases between them. Germline CDR1 reads KGHSH; CDR2 reads LQKENI. The CDR3 length is 11 residues.

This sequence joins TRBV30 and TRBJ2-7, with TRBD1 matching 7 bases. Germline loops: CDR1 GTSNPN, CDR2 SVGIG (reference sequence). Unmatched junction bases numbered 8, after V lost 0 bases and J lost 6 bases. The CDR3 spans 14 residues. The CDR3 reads CAWSVLTGVREQYF. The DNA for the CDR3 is TGTGCCTGGAGTGTACTTACAGGGGTACGCGAGCAGTACTTC.

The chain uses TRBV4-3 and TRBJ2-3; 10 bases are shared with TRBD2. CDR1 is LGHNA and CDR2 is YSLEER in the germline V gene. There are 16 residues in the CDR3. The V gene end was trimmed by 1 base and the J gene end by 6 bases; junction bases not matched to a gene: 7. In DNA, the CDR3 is TGCGCCAGCAGCCAAGTACTAGCGGGGTCCGGGGATACGCAGTATTTT. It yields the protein CASSQVLAGSGDTQYF.